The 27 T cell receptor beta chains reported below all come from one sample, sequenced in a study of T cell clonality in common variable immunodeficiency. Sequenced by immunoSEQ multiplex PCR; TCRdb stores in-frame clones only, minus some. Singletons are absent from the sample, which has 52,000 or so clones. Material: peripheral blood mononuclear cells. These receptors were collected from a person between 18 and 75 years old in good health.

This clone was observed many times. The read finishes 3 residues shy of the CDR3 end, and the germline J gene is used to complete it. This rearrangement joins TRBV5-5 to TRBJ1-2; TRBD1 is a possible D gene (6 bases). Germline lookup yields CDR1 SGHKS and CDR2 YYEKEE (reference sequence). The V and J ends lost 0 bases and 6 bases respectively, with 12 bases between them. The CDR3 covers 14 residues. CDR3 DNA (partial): TGTGCCAGCAGCTTGGGTCAGGGGAACAATGGC. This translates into CASSLGQGNNG. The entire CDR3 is CASSLGQGNNGYTF. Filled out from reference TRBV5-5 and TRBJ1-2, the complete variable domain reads DAGVTQSPTHLIKTRGQQVTLRCSPISGHKSVSWYQQVLGQGPQFIFQYYEKEERGRGNFPDRFSARQFPNYSSELNVNALLLGDSALYLCASSLGQGNNGYTFGSGTRLTVV.

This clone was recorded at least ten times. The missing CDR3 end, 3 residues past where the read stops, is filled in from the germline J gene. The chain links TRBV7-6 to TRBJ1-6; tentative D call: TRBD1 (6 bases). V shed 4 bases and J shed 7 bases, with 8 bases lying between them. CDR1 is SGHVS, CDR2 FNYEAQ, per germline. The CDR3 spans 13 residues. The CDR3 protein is CASSWTENSPLHF. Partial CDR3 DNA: TGTGCCAGCAGCTGGACAGAAAATTCACCC.

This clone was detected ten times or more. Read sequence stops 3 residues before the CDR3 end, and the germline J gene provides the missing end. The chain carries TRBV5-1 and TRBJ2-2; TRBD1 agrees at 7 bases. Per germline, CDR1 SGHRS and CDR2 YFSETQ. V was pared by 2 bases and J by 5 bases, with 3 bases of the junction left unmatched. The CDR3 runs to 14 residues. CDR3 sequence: CASSLQGRTGELFF. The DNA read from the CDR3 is TGCGCCAGCAGCTTACAGGGGCGGACCGGGGAG.

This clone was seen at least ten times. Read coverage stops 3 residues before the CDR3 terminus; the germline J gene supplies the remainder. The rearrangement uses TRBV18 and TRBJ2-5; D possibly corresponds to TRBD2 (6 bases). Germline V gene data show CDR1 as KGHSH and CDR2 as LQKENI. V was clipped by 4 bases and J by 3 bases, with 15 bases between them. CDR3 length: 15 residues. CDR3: CASSLTGTPKETQYF. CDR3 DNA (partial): TGTGCCAGCTCACTTACCGGGACTCCAAAAGAGACC.

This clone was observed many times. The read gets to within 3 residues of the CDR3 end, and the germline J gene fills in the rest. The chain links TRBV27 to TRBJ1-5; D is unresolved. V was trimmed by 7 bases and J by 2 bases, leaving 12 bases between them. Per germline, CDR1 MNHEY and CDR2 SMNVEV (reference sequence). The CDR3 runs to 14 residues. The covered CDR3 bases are TGTGCCAGCACCCCTTTCGGGGGCAATCAGCCC. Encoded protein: CASTPFGGNQP. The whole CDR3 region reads CASTPFGGNQPQHF.

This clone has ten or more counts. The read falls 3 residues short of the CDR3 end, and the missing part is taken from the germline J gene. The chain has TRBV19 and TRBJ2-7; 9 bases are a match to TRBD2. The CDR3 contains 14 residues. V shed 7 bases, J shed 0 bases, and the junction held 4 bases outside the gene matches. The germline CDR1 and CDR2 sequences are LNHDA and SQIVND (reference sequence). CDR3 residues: CASKKREDSYEQYF. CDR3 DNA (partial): TGTGCCAGTAAGAAGCGGGAGGACTCCTACGAG.

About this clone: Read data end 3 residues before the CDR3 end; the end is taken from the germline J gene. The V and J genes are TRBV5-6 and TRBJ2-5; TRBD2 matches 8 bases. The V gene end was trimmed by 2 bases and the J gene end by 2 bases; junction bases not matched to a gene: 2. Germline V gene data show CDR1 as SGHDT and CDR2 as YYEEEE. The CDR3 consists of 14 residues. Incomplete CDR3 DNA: TGTGCCAGCAGCTTATTAGCGGGGCAAGAGACC. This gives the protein CASSLLAGQET. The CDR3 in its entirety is CASSLLAGQETQYF.

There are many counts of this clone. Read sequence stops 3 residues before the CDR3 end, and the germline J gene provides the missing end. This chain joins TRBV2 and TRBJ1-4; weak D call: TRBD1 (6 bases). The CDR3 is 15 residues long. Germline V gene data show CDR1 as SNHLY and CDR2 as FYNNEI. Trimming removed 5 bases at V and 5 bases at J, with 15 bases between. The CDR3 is CASSPRDTQNEKLFF. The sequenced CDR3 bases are TGTGCCAGCAGTCCTAGGGACACCCAGAATGAAAAA.

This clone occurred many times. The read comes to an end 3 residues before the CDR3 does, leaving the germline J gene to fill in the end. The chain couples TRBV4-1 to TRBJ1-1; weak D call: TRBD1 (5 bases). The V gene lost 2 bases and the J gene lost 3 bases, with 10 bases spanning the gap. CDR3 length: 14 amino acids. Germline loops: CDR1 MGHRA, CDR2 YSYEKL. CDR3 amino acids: CASSQLTAYTEAFF. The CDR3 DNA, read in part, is TGCGCCAGCAGCCAATTGACAGCTTACACTGAA.

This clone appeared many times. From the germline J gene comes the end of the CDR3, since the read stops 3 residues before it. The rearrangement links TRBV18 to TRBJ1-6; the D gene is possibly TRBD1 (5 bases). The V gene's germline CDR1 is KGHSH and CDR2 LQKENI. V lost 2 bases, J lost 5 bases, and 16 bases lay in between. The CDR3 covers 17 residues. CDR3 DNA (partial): TGTGCCAGCTCACCATACTGGGGCGGTTGGAATAATTCACCC. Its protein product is CASSPYWGGWNNSP. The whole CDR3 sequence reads CASSPYWGGWNNSPLHF.

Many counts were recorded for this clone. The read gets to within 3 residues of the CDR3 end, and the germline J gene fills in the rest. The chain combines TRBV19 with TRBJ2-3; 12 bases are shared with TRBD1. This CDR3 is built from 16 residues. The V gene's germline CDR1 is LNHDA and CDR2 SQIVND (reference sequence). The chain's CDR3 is CASSTSGQGARETQYF. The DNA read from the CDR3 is TGTGCCAGTAGTACTTCGGGACAGGGGGCCCGAGAGACG.

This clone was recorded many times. Incomplete CDR3 DNA: TGCAGTGCTCCCGACGACCTGACAGAGAGCACAGATACG. Translated: CSAPDDLTESTDT. The full-length CDR3 reads as CSAPDDLTESTDTQYF. The chain joins TRBV20-1 to TRBJ2-3, with a weak D call TRBD1 (5 bases). Read sequence stops 3 residues before the CDR3 end, and the germline J gene provides the missing end. Germline values: CDR1 DFQATT, CDR2 SNEGSKA (reference sequence). The CDR3 is 16 amino acids. Trimming pared 5 bases from V and 0 bases from J, leaving 18 bases between.

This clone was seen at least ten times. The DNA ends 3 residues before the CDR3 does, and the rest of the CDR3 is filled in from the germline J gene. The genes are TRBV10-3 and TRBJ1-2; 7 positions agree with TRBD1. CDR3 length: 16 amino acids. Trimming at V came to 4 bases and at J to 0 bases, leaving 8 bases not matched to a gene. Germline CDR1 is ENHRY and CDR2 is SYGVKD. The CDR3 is CAISGVAQGANYGYTF. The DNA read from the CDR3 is TGTGCCATCAGTGGTGTCGCGCAGGGGGCTAACTATGGC.

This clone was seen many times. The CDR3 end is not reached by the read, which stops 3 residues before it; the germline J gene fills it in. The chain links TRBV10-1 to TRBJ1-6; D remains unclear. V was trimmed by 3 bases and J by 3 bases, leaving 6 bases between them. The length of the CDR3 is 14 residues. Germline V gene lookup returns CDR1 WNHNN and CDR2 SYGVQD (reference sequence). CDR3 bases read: TGCGCCAGCAGTGAAAACAACTATAATTCACCC. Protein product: CASSENNYNSP. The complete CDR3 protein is CASSENNYNSPLHF.

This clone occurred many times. Here the CDR3 reads CASSSDRNTEAFF. Incomplete CDR3 DNA: TGTGCCAGTAGTAGTGACAGGAACACTGAA. The chain joins TRBV19 to TRBJ1-1; a weak D match, TRBD1 (5 bases). The CDR3 end lies 3 residues beyond the end of the read and is filled in from the germline J gene. CDR3 size: 13 residues. The V gene's germline CDR1 is LNHDA and CDR2 SQIVND (reference sequence). The V end lost 4 bases, the J end lost 1 base, and 7 bases lay between the germline ends.

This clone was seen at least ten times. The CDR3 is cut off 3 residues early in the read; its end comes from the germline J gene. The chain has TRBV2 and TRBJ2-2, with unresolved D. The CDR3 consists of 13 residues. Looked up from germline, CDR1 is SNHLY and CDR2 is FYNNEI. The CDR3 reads CASKGTEIEKLFF. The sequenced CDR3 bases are TGTGCCAGTAAGGGCACCGAAATCGAAAAG.

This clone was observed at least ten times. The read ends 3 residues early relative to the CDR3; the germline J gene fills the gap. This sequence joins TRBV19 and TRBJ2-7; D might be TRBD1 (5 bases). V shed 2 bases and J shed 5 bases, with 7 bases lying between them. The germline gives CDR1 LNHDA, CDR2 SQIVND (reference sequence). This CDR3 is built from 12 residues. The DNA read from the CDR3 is TGTGCCAGTAGTATATCAGGGAACGAG. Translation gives CASSISGNE. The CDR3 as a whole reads CASSISGNEQYF. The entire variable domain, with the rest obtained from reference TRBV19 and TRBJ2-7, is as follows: DGGITQSPKYLFRKEGQNVTLSCEQNLNHDAMYWYRQDPGQGLRLIYYSQIVNDFQKGDIAEGYSVSREKKESFPLTVTSAQKNPTAFYLCASSISGNEQYFGPGTRLTVT.

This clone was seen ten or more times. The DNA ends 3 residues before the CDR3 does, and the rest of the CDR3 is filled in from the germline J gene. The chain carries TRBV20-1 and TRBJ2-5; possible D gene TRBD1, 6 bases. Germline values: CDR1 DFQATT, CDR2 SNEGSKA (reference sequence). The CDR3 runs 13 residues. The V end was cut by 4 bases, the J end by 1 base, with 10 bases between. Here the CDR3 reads CSAISTGQETQYF. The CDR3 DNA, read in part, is TGCAGTGCTATTTCGACAGGCCAAGAGACC.

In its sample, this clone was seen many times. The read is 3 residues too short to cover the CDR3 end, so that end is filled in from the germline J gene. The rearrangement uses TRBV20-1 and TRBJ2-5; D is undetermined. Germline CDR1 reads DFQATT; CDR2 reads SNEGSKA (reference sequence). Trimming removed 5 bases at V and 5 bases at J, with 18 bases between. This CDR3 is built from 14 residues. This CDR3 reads CSASPLLNLETQYF. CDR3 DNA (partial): TGCAGTGCTTCTCCTCTACTAAACCTCGAGACC.

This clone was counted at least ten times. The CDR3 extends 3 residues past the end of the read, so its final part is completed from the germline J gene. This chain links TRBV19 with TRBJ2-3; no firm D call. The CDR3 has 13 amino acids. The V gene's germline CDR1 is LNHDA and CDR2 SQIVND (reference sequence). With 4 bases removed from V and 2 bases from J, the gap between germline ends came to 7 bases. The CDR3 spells CASSKDNTDTQYF. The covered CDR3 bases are TGTGCCAGTAGTAAAGATAACACAGATACG. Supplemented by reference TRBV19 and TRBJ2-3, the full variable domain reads DGGITQSPKYLFRKEGQNVTLSCEQNLNHDAMYWYRQDPGQGLRLIYYSQIVNDFQKGDIAEGYSVSREKKESFPLTVTSAQKNPTAFYLCASSKDNTDTQYFGPGTRLTVL.

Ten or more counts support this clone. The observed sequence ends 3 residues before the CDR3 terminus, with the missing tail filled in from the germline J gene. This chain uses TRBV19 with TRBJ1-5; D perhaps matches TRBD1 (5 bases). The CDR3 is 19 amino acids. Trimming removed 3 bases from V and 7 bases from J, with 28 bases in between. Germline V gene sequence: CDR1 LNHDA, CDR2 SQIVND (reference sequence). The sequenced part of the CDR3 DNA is TGTGCCAGTAGTATCCCTTTATCCGGCAGGGTAACGTCCCGACAGCCC. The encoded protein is CASSIPLSGRVTSRQP. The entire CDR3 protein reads CASSIPLSGRVTSRQPQHF.

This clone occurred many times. The sequenced part of the CDR3 DNA is TGTGTATGTGTGGGACAGTCCCAAGAGACC. Its protein is CVCVGQSQET. The entire CDR3 is CVCVGQSQETQYF. The chain links TRBV28 to TRBJ2-5, with 7 nucleotides matching TRBD1. The read finishes 3 residues shy of the CDR3 end, and the germline J gene is used to complete it. The CDR3 length is 13 residues. In germline, CDR1 is MDHEN, CDR2 SYDVKM.

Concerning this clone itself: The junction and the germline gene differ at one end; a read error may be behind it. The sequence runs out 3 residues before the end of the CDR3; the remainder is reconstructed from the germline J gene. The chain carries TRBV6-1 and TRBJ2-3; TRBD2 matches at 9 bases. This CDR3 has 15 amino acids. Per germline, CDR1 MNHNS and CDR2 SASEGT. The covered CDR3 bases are TGTGCCAGCAGTGAAATAGCGGGAGAGGCAGAGACG. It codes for CASSEIAGEAET. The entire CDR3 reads CASSEIAGEAETQYF.

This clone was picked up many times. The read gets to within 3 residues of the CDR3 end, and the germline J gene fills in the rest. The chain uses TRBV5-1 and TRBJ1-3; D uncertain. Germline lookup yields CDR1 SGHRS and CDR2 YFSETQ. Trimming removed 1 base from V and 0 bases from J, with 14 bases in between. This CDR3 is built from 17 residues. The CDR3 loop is CASSLRKGLLSGNTIYF. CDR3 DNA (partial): TGCGCCAGCAGCTTGAGAAAAGGACTCCTCTCTGGAAACACC.

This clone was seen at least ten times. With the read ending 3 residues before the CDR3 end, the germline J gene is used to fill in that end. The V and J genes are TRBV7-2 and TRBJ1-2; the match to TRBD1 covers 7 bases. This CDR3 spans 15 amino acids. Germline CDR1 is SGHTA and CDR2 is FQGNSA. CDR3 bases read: TGTGCCAGCAGCCGGGGGACACAGGGGTTGAGGGGC. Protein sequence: CASSRGTQGLRG. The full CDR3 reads CASSRGTQGLRGYTF. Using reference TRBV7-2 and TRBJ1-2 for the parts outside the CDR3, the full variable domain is GAGVSQSPSNKVTEKGKDVELRCDPISGHTALYWYRQSLGQGLEFLIYFQGNSAPDKSGLPSDRFSAERTGGSVSTLTIQRTQQEDSAVYLCASSRGTQGLRGYTFGSGTRLTVV.

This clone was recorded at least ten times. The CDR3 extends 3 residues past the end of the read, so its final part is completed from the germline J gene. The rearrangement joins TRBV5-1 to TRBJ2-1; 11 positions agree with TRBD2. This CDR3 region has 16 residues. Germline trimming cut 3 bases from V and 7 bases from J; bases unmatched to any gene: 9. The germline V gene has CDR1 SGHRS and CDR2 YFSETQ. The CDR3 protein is CASSSSGTSGLNEQFF. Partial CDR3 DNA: TGCGCCAGCAGCTCCTCCGGGACTAGCGGCTTGAATGAG.

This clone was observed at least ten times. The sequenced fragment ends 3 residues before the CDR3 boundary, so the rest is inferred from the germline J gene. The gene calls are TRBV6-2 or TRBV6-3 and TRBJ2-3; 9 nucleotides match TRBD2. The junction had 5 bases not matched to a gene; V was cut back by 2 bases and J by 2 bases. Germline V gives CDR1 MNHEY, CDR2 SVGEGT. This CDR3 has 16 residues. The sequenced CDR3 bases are TGTGCCAGCAGTTACGTAGCGGGGGAACTCACAGATACG. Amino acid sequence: CASSYVAGELTDT. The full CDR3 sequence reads CASSYVAGELTDTQYF.